Shown below are 24 T cell receptor beta chains from a single sample sequenced in a study of control samples from healthy donors and cancer patients. Assay used: immunoSEQ multiplex PCR; TCRdb lists only in-frame clones, some missing. This sample carries 65,000 to 95,000 clones, about 89% of them seen once, and the ten largest clones take roughly a fifth. The sample taken for sequencing was blood. These receptors all come from a man aged 50 or older in good health.

The DNA of the CDR3 is TGTGCCAGCAGCTACACAGGGGCCGGGGAGCTGTTTTTT. It translates to CASSYTGAGELFF. The rearrangement uses TRBV2 and TRBJ2-2, with 7 nucleotides matching TRBD1. The CDR3 runs to 13 residues. CDR1 SNHLY and CDR2 FYNNEI come from the germline V gene. V dropped 6 bases and J dropped 6; count of bases not matched to a gene: 4.

This chain links TRBV27 with TRBJ2-3; TRBD1 matches 9 bases. CDR3 length: 14 amino acids. Germline lookup yields CDR1 MNHEY and CDR2 SMNVEV (reference sequence). V dropped 9 bases and J dropped 4; count of bases not matched to a gene: 8. CDR3 protein: CARDRDRASDTQYF. CDR3 bases: TGTGCCAGAGACCGGGACAGGGCGTCAGATACGCAGTATTTT.

This clone was detected only a few times. The rearrangement uses TRBV5-6 and TRBJ2-2; 11 bases map to TRBD2. V shed 6 bases and J 4 bases; nucleotides not matched to a gene: 11. CDR3 size: 17 residues. Germline values: CDR1 SGHDT, CDR2 YYEEEE. The DNA of the CDR3 is TGTGCCAGCACCTCTACGACTAGCGGGACTCTCACCGGGGAGCTGTTTTTT. It specifies CASTSTTSGTLTGELFF.

The chain combines TRBV6-5 with TRBJ1-2; no reliable D call. The CDR3 length is 13 residues. Germline CDR1 reads MNHEY; CDR2 reads SVGAGI. V shed 6 bases and J shed 8 bases, with 16 bases lying between them. CDR3 sequence reads: CASSRLPGEGYTF. As DNA, the CDR3 is TGTGCCAGCAGCCGCCTTCCCGGGGAGGGCTACACCTTC.

The chain carries TRBV5-1 and TRBJ2-2; the D gene could be TRBD1 or TRBD2 (5 bases each). The germline V gene encodes CDR1 SGHRS and CDR2 YFSETQ. The CDR3 contains 15 residues. Deletions cut 3 bases from V and 0 bases from J, with 9 bases between. The CDR3: CASSWDGPNTGELFF. The CDR3 DNA sequence: TGCGCCAGCAGCTGGGACGGACCGAACACCGGGGAGCTGTTTTTT.

This chain uses TRBV19 with TRBJ2-3; a weak D match, TRBD2 (6 bases). The CDR3 runs 14 residues. CDR1 is LNHDA and CDR2 is SQIVND in the germline V gene (reference sequence). Trimming cost V 5 bases and J 5 bases, with 14 bases left between them. The CDR3 coding sequence is TGTGCCAGTAGTCCAGATCCCGGGGGAGATACGCAGTATTTT. Translating it yields CASSPDPGGDTQYF.

The chain carries TRBV6-5 and TRBJ2-1; no clear D gene. Germline CDR1 and CDR2: MNHEY and SVGAGI. The length of the CDR3 is 13 residues. Trimming took 1 base from V and 8 from J, leaving 9 bases between them. This CDR3 reads CASSYWRMDEQFF. The CDR3 region has the DNA TGTGCCAGCAGTTACTGGCGGATGGATGAGCAGTTCTTC.

The chain links TRBV5-5 to TRBJ2-5; the D gene is possibly TRBD2 (5 bases). CDR3 length: 14 amino acids. The V end was cut by 2 bases, the J end by 4 bases, with 12 bases between. Looked up from germline, CDR1 is SGHKS and CDR2 is YYEKEE (reference sequence). CDR3 residues: CASSFTDSGETQYF. The CDR3 region has the DNA TGTGCCAGCAGCTTCACGGACTCGGGAGAGACCCAGTACTTC.

This chain connects TRBV28 to TRBJ2-3, with D unresolved. Germline-derived CDR1 and CDR2 are MDHEN and SYDVKM. The CDR3 has 13 amino acids. V gave up 5 bases and J gave up 7 bases, with 13 bases separating them. The CDR3 nucleotides read TGTGCCAGCAGTCCCCTATCCCCCTATACGCAGTATTTT. It codes for CASSPLSPYTQYF.

The chain is built from TRBV29-1 and TRBJ1-3, with D possibly being TRBD1 (5 bases). Trimming pared 3 bases from V and 3 bases from J, leaving 12 bases between. Per germline, CDR1 SQVTM and CDR2 ANQGSEA. CDR3 length equals 14 residues. CDR3 in amino acids: CSVDFQGIGNTIYF. The CDR3, as DNA: TGCAGCGTTGATTTTCAGGGAATTGGAAACACCATATATTTT. The variable domain in full, with the rest retrieved from reference TRBV29-1 and TRBJ1-3, is SAVISQKPSRDICQRGTSLTIQCQVDSQVTMMFWYRQQPGQSLTLIATANQGSEATYESGFVIDKFPISRPNLTFSTLTVSNMSPEDSSIYLCSVDFQGIGNTIYFGEGSWLTVV.

The chain is built from TRBV4-1 and TRBJ2-1; D gene unclear. CDR3 length equals 11 residues. Per the germline V gene, CDR1 is MGHRA and CDR2 is YSYEKL. V was clipped by 6 bases and J by 5 bases, with 5 bases between them. The CDR3 sequence is CASSRHNEQFF. The CDR3 nucleotides are TGCGCCAGCAGTCGGCACAATGAGCAGTTCTTC.

The genes are TRBV2 and TRBJ1-5; D is uncertain. The ends were cut back, 3 bases at V and 0 bases at J, with 9 bases in the middle. CDR1 and CDR2 from the germline V gene are SNHLY and FYNNEI. CDR3 size: 15 residues. The CDR3 DNA reads as TGTGCCAGCAGTGAGCAACATTATAGCAATCAGCCCCAGCATTTT. It encodes CASSEQHYSNQPQHF.

The chain is built from TRBV4-3 and TRBJ2-4; TRBD1 aligns across 9 bases. The V gene's germline CDR1 is LGHNA and CDR2 YSLEER. The CDR3 loop spans 18 amino acids. J was trimmed by 4 bases and V by 4 bases; bases with no gene match: 14. In nucleotides, the CDR3 is TGCGCCAGCAGCCTCAATCGGGTGATGACAGGGGGTAAAAACATTCAGTACTTC. Its protein is CASSLNRVMTGGKNIQYF.

V and J are TRBV7-2 and TRBJ2-2, with TRBD2 matching 7 bases. Germline CDR1 and CDR2: SGHTA and FQGNSA. This CDR3 contains 16 residues. Losses at the gene ends were 1 base for V and 6 bases for J; bases not matched to a gene: 8. The CDR3 sequence is CASSLGAGPIAGELFF. CDR3 DNA sequence: TGTGCCAGCAGCTTAGGAGCGGGGCCTATTGCCGGGGAGCTGTTTTTT.

The sample holds a few counts of this clone. V is TRBV25-1 and J is TRBJ1-6, with TRBD1 identical over 8 bases. Germline trimming cut 5 bases from V and 4 bases from J; bases unmatched to any gene: 10. In germline, CDR1 is MGHDK, CDR2 SYGVNS. The CDR3 totals 17 residues. This CDR3 is CASSNQGQGIYNSPLHF. The CDR3, as DNA: TGTGCCAGCAGTAACCAAGGACAGGGAATATATAATTCACCCCTCCACTTT.

CDR3 loop: CASLMLRQTDYQETQYF. The CDR3 region has the DNA TGTGCTAGCCTCATGTTACGGCAGACCGATTACCAAGAGACCCAGTACTTC. The V and J genes are TRBV12-5 and TRBJ2-5, with D unresolved. The CDR3 runs 17 residues. Trimming took 9 bases from V and 0 from J, leaving 23 bases between them. CDR1 and CDR2 from the germline V gene are LGHNT and FRNRAP.

The V call is TRBV12-5, the J call TRBJ1-1; TRBD1 might be the D (5 bases). The CDR3 totals 14 residues. Germline V gene data show CDR1 as LGHNT and CDR2 as FRNRAP. The V and J ends lost 5 bases and 8 bases respectively, with 18 bases between them. Here the CDR3 reads CASGRGDSKVEAFF. The CDR3 DNA sequence: TGTGCTAGTGGTCGAGGTGACAGTAAGGTGGAAGCTTTCTTT.

The rearrangement joins TRBV29-1 to TRBJ1-1; 8 nucleotides align to TRBD1. Germline V lookup: CDR1 SQVTM, CDR2 ANQGSEA. V shed 2 bases and J 4 bases; nucleotides not matched to a gene: 3. The CDR3 covers 13 residues. Written as DNA, the CDR3 is TGCAGCGTTGAACAGGGGGCGGGCACTGAAGCTTTCTTT. It codes for CSVEQGAGTEAFF.

The genes are TRBV19 and TRBJ2-3, with 9 bases lining up with TRBD2. Germline loops: CDR1 LNHDA, CDR2 SQIVND (reference sequence). The CDR3 is 16 residues long. V shed 3 bases and J 1 base; nucleotides not matched to a gene: 5. The CDR3 DNA reads as TGTGCCAGTAGTATGCTGCCTAGCGGGGGCACAGATACGCAGTATTTT. Its protein is CASSMLPSGGTDTQYF. The variable domain in full, completed from reference TRBV19 and TRBJ2-3, reads DGGITQSPKYLFRKEGQNVTLSCEQNLNHDAMYWYRQDPGQGLRLIYYSQIVNDFQKGDIAEGYSVSREKKESFPLTVTSAQKNPTAFYLCASSMLPSGGTDTQYFGPGTRLTVL.

This chain joins TRBV7-9 and TRBJ1-1, with D tentatively TRBD1 (5 bases). Germline CDR1 and CDR2: SEHNR and FQNEAQ (reference sequence). The CDR3 is 13 amino acids. V was pared by 4 bases and J by 4 bases, with 10 bases between. CDR3 sequence (DNA): TGTGCCAGCAGCTCGGACACTCCCACTGAAGCTTTCTTT. Encoded protein: CASSSDTPTEAFF.

The chain employs TRBV19 and TRBJ2-1; the D gene is possibly TRBD1 (5 bases). Deletions cut 7 bases from V and 0 bases from J, with 16 bases between. CDR1 and CDR2 (germline): LNHDA, SQIVND (reference sequence). There are 16 residues in the CDR3. CDR3 region: CASKIDREHSYNEQFF. Here the CDR3 DNA reads TGTGCCAGTAAGATTGACAGAGAACACTCCTACAATGAGCAGTTCTTC.

This chain joins TRBV9 and TRBJ1-5; 9 bases line up with TRBD1. The CDR3 consists of 13 residues. Germline V gene data show CDR1 as SGDLS and CDR2 as YYNGEE. The V gene end was trimmed by 0 bases and the J gene end by 11 bases; junction bases not matched to a gene: 3. The CDR3 sequence: CASSVGRDRAQHF. CDR3 nucleotides: TGTGCCAGCAGCGTAGGACGGGACAGGGCCCAGCATTTT.

This clone has more than one count but fewer than ten. This chain links TRBV2 with TRBJ2-7; possibly TRBD1 for D (7 bases). V lost 6 bases and J 3 bases, leaving 15 bases between the germline ends. There are 14 residues in the CDR3. Looked up from germline, CDR1 is SNHLY and CDR2 is FYNNEI. CDR3 coding DNA: TGTGCCAGCAGGGCGGGACAGTTTGGCTACGAGCAGTACGTC. Encoded protein: CASRAGQFGYEQYV.

The chain employs TRBV18 and TRBJ1-2; D remains unclear. The CDR3 length is 16 residues. From germline, CDR1 is KGHSH and CDR2 LQKENI. The ends were cut back, 1 base at V and 2 bases at J, with 14 bases in the middle. CDR3 region: CASSPLAPPGNYGYTF. In DNA, the CDR3 is TGTGCCAGCTCACCACTAGCCCCCCCCGGAAACTATGGCTACACCTTC. The complete variable domain, with remaining parts taken from reference TRBV18 and TRBJ1-2, reads NAGVMQNPRHLVRRRGQEARLRCSPMKGHSHVYWYRQLPEEGLKFMVYLQKENIIDESGMPKERFSAEFPKEGPSILRIQQVVRGDSAAYFCASSPLAPPGNYGYTFGSGTRLTVV.